These 19 T cell receptor beta chains came from one sample sequenced in a study of T cells in localized non-small cell lung cancer. The data were produced by immunoSEQ multiplex PCR, yet TCRdb's version contains in-frame clones alone and is incomplete. This table has some 50,000 clones, approximately 86% appearing once. The sample consisted of PBMCs, taken before any cancer treatment. The source is a female donor with stage II lung adenocarcinoma.

The CDR3 region is CANHEPQHF. The CDR3 DNA reads as TGTGCCAACCACGAGCCCCAGCATTTT. V is TRBV5-6 and J is TRBJ1-5, with D uncertain. The ends were cut back, 9 bases at V and 8 bases at J, with 6 bases in the middle. CDR3 size: 9 residues. Germline CDR1 is SGHDT and CDR2 is YYEEEE.

J is TRBJ2-3 and V is TRBV2; D assignment may be TRBD1 or TRBD2 (5 bases each). The V end was cut by 6 bases, the J end by 1 base, with 11 bases between. The germline V gene encodes CDR1 SNHLY and CDR2 FYNNEI. CDR3 length: 14 amino acids. The CDR3 is CASSTGRGTDTQYF. CDR3 nucleotide sequence: TGTGCCAGCAGCACGGGGCGGGGCACAGATACGCAGTATTTT. Using reference TRBV2 and TRBJ2-3 for the parts outside the CDR3, the full variable domain is EPEVTQTPSHQVTQMGQEVILRCVPISNHLYFYWYRQILGQKVEFLVSFYNNEISEKSEIFDDQFSVERPDGSNFTLKIRSTKLEDSAMYFCASSTGRGTDTQYFGPGTRLTVL.

The chain's CDR3 is CASSQRSGQGLYGYTF. As DNA, the CDR3 is TGCGCCAGCAGCCAACGTTCGGGACAGGGATTGTATGGCTACACCTTC. This rearrangement joins TRBV4-1 to TRBJ1-2, with 9 bases that match TRBD1. This CDR3 has 16 residues. The V segment lost 2 bases and the J segment 5 bases; nucleotides outside the gene matches: 9. Germline CDR1 is MGHRA and CDR2 is YSYEKL.

The chain is built from TRBV5-5 and TRBJ1-2; no reliable D call. Germline CDR1 is SGHKS and CDR2 is YYEKEE (reference sequence). This CDR3 has 16 residues. The V and J ends lost 0 bases and 5 bases respectively, with 17 bases between them. For the CDR3, the DNA is TGTGCCAGCAGCTTGGGCCCCACTATGGGGAATTATGGCTACACCTTC. It specifies CASSLGPTMGNYGYTF.

The chain couples TRBV5-1 to TRBJ1-2, with D possibly being TRBD1 (6 bases). The CDR3 spans 14 residues. The germline V gene encodes CDR1 SGHRS and CDR2 YFSETQ. V lost 0 bases and J lost 0, with 6 bases in between. DNA for the CDR3: TGCGCCAGCAGCTTGGGGACAGCTAACTATGGCTACACCTTC. Protein sequence: CASSLGTANYGYTF.

The chain is built from TRBV6-1 and TRBJ1-1; D is undetermined. The length of the CDR3 is 12 residues. V dropped 3 bases and J dropped 5 bases, with 7 bases sitting between them. CDR1 is MNHNS and CDR2 is SASEGT in the germline V gene. The CDR3 protein is CASSDYSTEAFF. The DNA for the CDR3 is TGTGCCAGCAGTGACTACAGTACTGAAGCTTTCTTT.

This clone has just one count. This chain uses TRBV5-5 with TRBJ1-5; weak D call: TRBD1 (6 bases). This CDR3 region has 16 residues. Germline CDR1 reads SGHKS; CDR2 reads YYEKEE (reference sequence). V lost 4 bases to trimming and J lost 3 bases, with 17 bases between them. CDR3 nucleotide sequence: TGTGCCAGCAGCCGGCAGGGGCAGTCCCCCAATCAGCCCCAGCATTTT. Protein product: CASSRQGQSPNQPQHF.

This clone was detected only a few times. The rearrangement uses TRBV5-1 and TRBJ1-1; D is ambiguous. This CDR3 comprises 16 residues. Germline CDR1 SGHRS, CDR2 YFSETQ. Trimming took 3 bases from V and 0 from J, leaving 15 bases between them. CDR3 coding DNA: TGCGCCAGCAGCTATCGCGGGGAGCTCTTGAACACTGAAGCTTTCTTT. This gives the protein CASSYRGELLNTEAFF.

This chain uses TRBV14 with TRBJ1-2; 9 nucleotides line up with TRBD1. V lost 3 bases and J lost 6; bases outside the gene matches: 2. This CDR3 is 13 amino acids long. In germline, CDR1 is SGHDN, CDR2 FVKESK. The CDR3 nucleotides are TGTGCCAGCAGCCAGAGACAGGGGGATGGCTACACCTTC. It translates to CASSQRQGDGYTF.

This chain connects TRBV18 to TRBJ1-2, with a possible D match to TRBD1 (5 bases). CDR3 length: 16 amino acids. The germline CDR1 and CDR2 sequences are KGHSH and LQKENI. Trimming took off 3 bases at V and 4 bases at J, with 18 bases between the two ends. CDR3 protein: CASSPPNRGRGYGYTF. CDR3 nucleotide sequence: TGTGCCAGCTCACCTCCTAATAGGGGAAGAGGCTATGGCTACACCTTC.

The V gene is TRBV27, the J gene TRBJ2-7, with 11 nucleotides matching TRBD2. This CDR3 comprises 16 residues. The germline CDR1 and CDR2 sequences are MNHEY and SMNVEV (reference sequence). Trimming cost V 4 bases and J 4 bases; bases outside gene matches: 9. The CDR3 region is CASSYLAGGLVYEQYF. CDR3 bases: TGTGCCAGCAGTTACCTAGCGGGGGGTTTGGTGTACGAGCAGTACTTC.

This chain links TRBV30 with TRBJ1-1; 12 nucleotides agree with TRBD1. After removal of 0 bases from V and 1 base from J, the junction contained 6 bases not matched to a gene. Germline V gene lookup returns CDR1 GTSNPN and CDR2 SVGIG (reference sequence). The CDR3 runs to 17 residues. CDR3 sequence reads: CAWSVQGQGAPNTEAFF. The CDR3 DNA reads TGTGCCTGGAGTGTACAGGGACAGGGGGCGCCGAACACTGAAGCTTTCTTT.

J is TRBJ2-5 and V is TRBV2; D perhaps matches TRBD1 (6 bases). TRBJ2-7 matches the DNA end more closely, so the J call is doubtful. CDR3 length: 15 residues. Germline loops: CDR1 SNHLY, CDR2 FYNNEI. In DNA, the CDR3 is TGTGCCAGCAAGGGGGACCGCCCCGCCAGCTACGAGCAGTACTTC. This encodes CASKGDRPASYEQYF.

The gene calls are TRBV5-4 and TRBJ2-1, with 7 bases identical to TRBD1. V lost 0 bases and J lost 4; bases outside the gene matches: 4. The CDR3 contains 15 residues. CDR1 SGHNT and CDR2 YYREEE come from the germline V gene (reference sequence). This CDR3 is CASSLVGGPYNEQFF. The CDR3 region has the DNA TGTGCCAGCAGCTTGGTAGGGGGCCCTTACAATGAGCAGTTCTTC. Full variable domain (rest looked up from reference TRBV5-4 and TRBJ2-1): ETGVTQSPTHLIKTRGQQVTLRCSSQSGHNTVSWYQQALGQGPQFIFQYYREEENGRGNFPPRFSGLQFPNYSSELNVNALELDDSALYLCASSLVGGPYNEQFFGPGTRLTVL.

In this sample, this clone turned up once. V and J are TRBV25-1 and TRBJ1-5; 7 positions agree with TRBD1. CDR3 length: 14 amino acids. The germline V gene encodes CDR1 MGHDK and CDR2 SYGVNS. The trim removed 4 bases at V and 10 bases at J, leaving 10 bases unmatched. This CDR3 reads CASSAYGTVHPQHF. The CDR3 DNA sequence: TGTGCCAGCAGTGCATACGGGACAGTACATCCCCAGCATTTT. Supplemented by reference TRBV25-1 and TRBJ1-5, the full variable domain reads EADIYQTPRYLVIGTGKKITLECSQTMGHDKMYWYQQDPGMELHLIHYSYGVNSTEKGDLSSESTVSRIRTEHFPLTLESARPSHTSQYLCASSAYGTVHPQHFGDGTRLSIL.

The chain is built from TRBV27 and TRBJ1-1; D may be TRBD1 (5 bases). V lost 5 bases and J lost 1, with 14 bases in between. The CDR3 spans 15 residues. CDR1 and CDR2 from the germline V gene are MNHEY and SMNVEV (reference sequence). Here the CDR3 DNA reads TGTGCCAGCAGTACCTCGGGACTGCCGAACACTGAAGCTTTCTTT. Translated: CASSTSGLPNTEAFF.

This rearrangement joins TRBV4-1 to TRBJ1-1, with a possible D match to TRBD1 (6 bases). The CDR3 covers 18 residues. Germline-derived CDR1 and CDR2 are MGHRA and YSYEKL. V shed 0 bases and J shed 1 base, with 18 bases lying between them. The CDR3 sequence is CASSQDGPGGGRNTEAFF. The CDR3 nucleotides are TGCGCCAGCAGCCAAGATGGGCCGGGGGGCGGTAGGAACACTGAAGCTTTCTTT.

This chain joins TRBV5-1 and TRBJ2-3; 12 bases fit TRBD2. Germline V gene data show CDR1 as SGHRS and CDR2 as YFSETQ. V was clipped by 4 bases and J by 2 bases; unmatched bases: 5. The CDR3 covers 16 residues. The CDR3 sequence: CASSKLAGGLTDTQYF. CDR3 nucleotide sequence: TGCGCCAGCAGCAAACTAGCGGGGGGCCTCACAGATACGCAGTATTTT.

For the CDR3, the DNA is TGTGCCAGCAGTTATGGGAGGGGGCTCGGGAACACTGAAGCTTTCTTT. It encodes CASSYGRGLGNTEAFF. V is TRBV6-6 and J is TRBJ1-1; 7 bases are shared with TRBD1. Germline V gene data show CDR1 as MNHNY and CDR2 as SVGAGI (reference sequence). The V gene end was trimmed by 3 bases and the J gene end by 1 base; junction bases not matched to a gene: 8. There are 16 residues in the CDR3.